There are a few counts of the clone carrying this TCR beta chain. Its cognate antigen is unknown. The record originates from a study of response to subunit inactivated influenza vaccine. Findings and caveats of the study: Every seasonal influenza vaccination brings in few new T cells, the authors suggested.

TCRdb itself ran the RT-PCR reads through MiXCR, one entry per CDR3 protein. The data contain roughly 760,000 distinct CDR3 sequences, roughly 20% of them singletons. The CDR3 covers 15 residues. Germline V CDR1 and CDR2: SQVTM, ANQGSEA. V lost 6 bases and J lost 3; bases outside the gene matches: 9. The input for sequencing was PBMCs from blood, taken about 5 days after vaccination. The V call is TRBV29-1, the J call TRBJ2-7; 12 bases line up with TRBD2. The receptor's source is a middle-aged man who received an inactivated influenza vaccine. The CDR3 is CSVLRLAGANYEQYF. The CDR3 DNA reads TGCAGCGTCCTACGACTAGCGGGAGCCAACTACGAGCAGTACTTC.